This TCR beta chain was recorded in a study of blood T cell repertoires in COVID-19. Study details: Whether acute or convalescent, the COVID-19 samples came from the United States, Italy and Spain. PBMCs, B-cell-depleted T cells, or T cells were the source of the cDNA or gDNA that made up the material.

Assay used: immunoSEQ multiplex PCR; TCRdb lists only in-frame clones, some missing. Of some 300,000 clones in the sample, roughly 90% were seen once. V was shortened by 2 bases and J by 7 bases, with 6 bases between the two germline ends. Germline V CDR1 and CDR2: KGHSH, LQKENI. The CDR3 runs 13 residues. The TCR originated in a woman aged 70-85 years with COVID-19, enrolled during active disease. Sequencing was done on a sample of peripheral blood. This rearrangement joins TRBV18 to TRBJ1-6; D gene unclear. The CDR3 sequence: CASSPVLNSPLHF. CDR3 in DNA: TGTGCCAGCTCACCAGTTCTCAATTCACCCCTCCACTTT.